This T cell receptor beta chain comes out of a study of beta chain features in type 1 diabetes. Broader study findings: When Type 1 diabetes patients were examined, their TCRB CDR3s proved moderately but significantly shorter in all four CD4+ subsets. Researchers could not determine here whether HLA type influences TCRB rearrangement.

A sort by CD45RO/CCR7/CD25/CD127/CD95/CD27 yielded CD4+ naive, central memory, regulatory and stem cell-like memory cells. To note about this clone: Its specificity is unknown.

Sequencing targeted expressed TCRB transcripts, as all isolated RNA had been reverse transcribed. Clones were read by immunoSEQ multiplex PCR, and TCRdb kept only the in-frame ones, dropping some. The sample has 250,000 or so clones; 27% are singletons. The CDR3 extends over 15 amino acids. Germline CDR1 and CDR2: SNHLY and FYNNEI. J was trimmed by 3 bases and V by 3 bases; bases with no gene match: 6. The TCR sequence derives from a man younger than 45 in good health. The chain links TRBV2 to TRBJ2-7; TRBD2 matches at 9 bases. The sample comprised central memory CD4+ T cells from blood. The DNA for the CDR3 is TGTGCCAGCAGTGACCGACTAGCGGAGAACTACGAGCAGTACTTC. This translates into CASSDRLAENYEQYF.